These 25 T cell receptor beta chains share one sample of origin, sequenced in a study of T cell changes during pregnancy in multiple sclerosis. Profiling relied on immunoSEQ multiplex PCR, and the TCRdb table lists in-frame clones only, not all of them. The table lists tens of thousands of clones, about 92% of them singletons. Source: peripheral blood, taken in the second trimester of pregnancy. The receptors stem from a female donor in good health, enrolled as a control in a pregnancy study.

The chain employs TRBV2 and TRBJ2-7, with 10 nucleotides matching TRBD1. This CDR3 is built from 14 residues. Looked up from germline, CDR1 is SNHLY and CDR2 is FYNNEI. The junction had 7 bases not matched to a gene; V was cut back by 6 bases and J by 5 bases. The CDR3 is CASSAGTGVNEQYF. The DNA for the CDR3 is TGTGCCAGCAGCGCCGGGACAGGGGTGAACGAGCAGTACTTC.

The genes are TRBV9 and TRBJ2-2, with TRBD2 matching 7 bases. Unmatched junction bases numbered 10, after V lost 7 bases and J lost 4 bases. Germline-derived CDR1 and CDR2 are SGDLS and YYNGEE. The CDR3 consists of 15 residues. CDR3 nucleotides: TGTGCCAGCCGAGGGAGCGGGGATTCCACCGGGGAGCTGTTTTTT. It encodes CASRGSGDSTGELFF.

The chain couples TRBV15 to TRBJ1-2, with TRBD1 as a possible D gene (6 bases). Germline CDR1 and CDR2: LNHNV and YYDKDF (reference sequence). The CDR3 is made up of 15 amino acids. V lost 3 bases, J lost 6 bases, and 17 bases lay in between. As DNA, the CDR3 is TGTGCCACCAGCAGTCCGCCACAGGGAGAAAATGGCTACACCTTC. As protein: CATSSPPQGENGYTF.

The rearrangement links TRBV9 to TRBJ1-4; 9 bases are shared with TRBD1. The CDR3 contains 16 residues. Germline V lookup: CDR1 SGDLS, CDR2 YYNGEE. The junction had 10 bases not matched to a gene; V was cut back by 2 bases and J by 8 bases. The CDR3 region is CASSVGSTGGWEKLFF. DNA for the CDR3: TGTGCCAGCAGCGTGGGATCGACAGGGGGTTGGGAAAAACTGTTTTTT.

The genes are TRBV19 and TRBJ2-1; TRBD1 is a possible D gene (6 bases). The CDR3 length is 15 residues. V lost 7 bases to trimming and J lost 1 base, with 14 bases between them. Germline V gene lookup returns CDR1 LNHDA and CDR2 SQIVND (reference sequence). The CDR3 bases are TGTGCCAGTACTACAGACAGGTCGTCCTACAATGAGCAGTTCTTC. Translation: CASTTDRSSYNEQFF.

The CDR3 sequence is CASSRYNSPLHF. The CDR3 nucleotides are TGTGCCAGCAGCCGGTATAATTCACCCCTCCACTTT. This chain links TRBV6-5 with TRBJ1-6; D is unresolved. The CDR3 has 12 amino acids. Between the trimmed V and J ends, which lost 6 bases and 4 bases, there was a span of 4 bases. Germline assignment: CDR1 MNHEY and CDR2 SVGAGI.

The chain links TRBV9 to TRBJ2-2; the match to TRBD1 covers 8 bases. The J segment lost 6 bases and the V segment lost 2 bases, leaving 3 bases of the junction unmatched. CDR1 is SGDLS and CDR2 is YYNGEE in the germline V gene. The CDR3 runs 14 residues. CDR3 protein: CASSVPGGPGELFF. Written as DNA, the CDR3 is TGTGCCAGCAGCGTTCCAGGGGGCCCCGGGGAGCTGTTTTTT.

J is TRBJ2-2 and V is TRBV27, with TRBD1 identical over 8 bases. The CDR3 is made up of 15 amino acids. CDR1 and CDR2 (germline): MNHEY, SMNVEV (reference sequence). The ends lost 9 bases at V and 4 bases at J; junction bases unmatched: 10. CDR3 nucleotides: TGTGCCAGACGAAAACAGGGGGTGGGCACCGGGGAGCTGTTTTTT. Protein sequence: CARRKQGVGTGELFF.

V and J are TRBV11-2 and TRBJ2-1, with 7 nucleotides matching TRBD2. Germline trimming cut 4 bases from V and 8 bases from J; bases unmatched to any gene: 2. Germline CDR1 is SGHAT and CDR2 is FQNNGV. This CDR3 is 12 amino acids long. CDR3: CASSWTSHEQFF. In nucleotides, the CDR3 is TGTGCCAGCAGCTGGACTAGTCATGAGCAGTTCTTC.

For this clone: At the DNA level, this CDR3 is encoded by other sequences in the same sample as well. The V call is TRBV9, the J call TRBJ2-5, with D possibly matching TRBD2 (6 bases). CDR1 is SGDLS, CDR2 YYNGEE, per germline. Trimming removed 2 bases from V and 5 bases from J, with 13 bases in between. The CDR3 is 14 amino acids. The CDR3 protein is CASSVGSGRETQYF. CDR3 DNA: TGTGCCAGCAGCGTTGGTTCAGGGAGGGAGACCCAGTACTTC.

This clone appeared a few times. This rearrangement joins TRBV18 to TRBJ1-1; the match to TRBD1 covers 7 bases. V lost 3 bases to trimming and J lost 1 base; unmatched junction nucleotides: 2. CDR1 is KGHSH, CDR2 LQKENI, per germline. The CDR3 covers 14 residues. CDR3 sequence reads: CASSPTGANTEAFF. The CDR3 region has the DNA TGTGCCAGCTCACCCACAGGGGCGAACACTGAAGCTTTCTTT.

This clone was observed a few times. The V and J genes are TRBV15 and TRBJ1-5; no clear D. The germline V and J ends were trimmed by 2 bases and 5 bases, with 10 bases remaining between them. Germline CDR1 reads LNHNV; CDR2 reads YYDKDF (reference sequence). There are 14 residues in the CDR3. The CDR3 sequence: CATSRTEADQPQHF. The CDR3 DNA sequence: TGTGCCACCAGCAGAACAGAAGCCGATCAGCCCCAGCATTTT.

The chain recombines TRBV12-5 with TRBJ2-2; D possibly corresponds to TRBD2 (6 bases). Germline CDR1 LGHNT, CDR2 FRNRAP. With 2 bases removed from V and 5 bases from J, the gap between germline ends came to 15 bases. The CDR3 spans 16 residues. This CDR3 reads CASGLWGGGETGELFF. The CDR3 nucleotides read TGTGCTAGTGGTTTGTGGGGAGGAGGTGAGACCGGGGAGCTGTTTTTT.

The chain combines TRBV5-1 with TRBJ1-5, with D unresolved. The CDR3 runs 15 residues. Germline values: CDR1 SGHRS, CDR2 YFSETQ. Trimming took 0 bases from V and 0 from J, leaving 7 bases between them. CDR3 sequence (DNA): TGCGCCAGCAGCTTGGGGCTTTATAGCAATCAGCCCCAGCATTTT. It encodes CASSLGLYSNQPQHF.

V is TRBV4-2 and J is TRBJ2-5; perhaps TRBD1 as D (6 bases). Trimming took off 0 bases at V and 3 bases at J, with 20 bases between the two ends. The CDR3 has 18 residues. Germline V gene sequence: CDR1 LGHNA, CDR2 YNFKEQ. The CDR3 loop is CASSQDSVGQGTEETQYF. In nucleotides, the CDR3 is TGTGCCAGCAGCCAAGATAGTGTCGGGCAGGGGACCGAAGAGACCCAGTACTTC.

The CDR3 coding sequence is TGTGCCAGCAGCTTGGCGGGCGGGACTAGGTTATATGAGCAGTTCTTC. Translated: CASSLAGGTRLYEQFF. The rearrangement joins TRBV7-2 to TRBJ2-1; 8 nucleotides align to TRBD2. Germline CDR1 and CDR2: SGHTA and FQGNSA. The CDR3 extends over 16 amino acids. The trim removed 3 bases at V and 8 bases at J, leaving 12 bases unmatched.

The V call is TRBV9, the J call TRBJ2-5, with 7 positions matching TRBD2. The CDR3 is 16 amino acids. Germline V gene lookup returns CDR1 SGDLS and CDR2 YYNGEE. J was trimmed by 6 bases and V by 0 bases; bases with no gene match: 11. The CDR3 is CASSVDAGVGRKTQYF. Here the CDR3 DNA reads TGTGCCAGCAGCGTAGACGCGGGAGTAGGGAGGAAGACCCAGTACTTC.

The sample holds one count of this clone. The chain has TRBV2 and TRBJ2-3; 8 bases map to TRBD2. This CDR3 comprises 17 residues. J was trimmed by 0 bases and V by 1 base; bases with no gene match: 6. From germline, CDR1 is SNHLY and CDR2 FYNNEI. The CDR3 DNA sequence: TGTGCCAGCAGTGAAGAGAGACTAGCGACTAGCACAGATACGCAGTATTTT. It encodes CASSEERLATSTDTQYF.

V and J are TRBV28 and TRBJ2-2; 7 positions agree with TRBD1. The CDR3 has 12 amino acids. The J segment lost 6 bases and the V segment lost 10 bases, leaving 5 bases of the junction unmatched. Per the germline V gene, CDR1 is MDHEN and CDR2 is SYDVKM. CDR3 bases: TGTGCCATACGACAGGGACCCGGGGAGCTGTTTTTT. It codes for CAIRQGPGELFF.

The chain recombines TRBV12-5 with TRBJ1-1, with 8 bases aligning to TRBD1. Germline V gene sequence: CDR1 LGHNT, CDR2 FRNRAP. V was clipped by 2 bases and J by 2 bases; unmatched bases: 13. The CDR3 covers 18 residues. The CDR3 DNA is TGTGCTAGTGGTTTGCCCCGGGACAGGAACCATCGAAACACTGAAGCTTTCTTT. It translates to CASGLPRDRNHRNTEAFF.

This chain uses TRBV18 with TRBJ2-2, with D unresolved. The germline CDR1 and CDR2 sequences are KGHSH and LQKENI. The CDR3 contains 16 residues. Trimming took 0 bases from V and 4 from J, leaving 12 bases between them. CDR3 bases: TGTGCCAGCTCACCACCGATGTCTAGTGGCACCGGGGAGCTGTTTTTT. Amino acid sequence: CASSPPMSSGTGELFF.

The chain recombines TRBV4-1 with TRBJ1-5, with no clear D. Trimming removed 2 bases at V and 0 bases at J, with 11 bases between. The CDR3 consists of 16 residues. Germline V gene data show CDR1 as MGHRA and CDR2 as YSYEKL. The CDR3 protein is CASSQTRVPSNQPQHF. The CDR3 nucleotides are TGCGCCAGCAGCCAAACGCGAGTCCCTAGCAATCAGCCCCAGCATTTT.

The chain recombines TRBV19 with TRBJ2-2, with TRBD2 identical over 8 bases. Per the germline V gene, CDR1 is LNHDA and CDR2 is SQIVND (reference sequence). The V segment lost 3 bases and the J segment 4 bases; nucleotides outside the gene matches: 7. CDR3 length: 16 residues. DNA for the CDR3: TGTGCCAGTAGTATTGTGGGACTAGTTGCCACCGGGGAGCTGTTTTTT. Protein sequence: CASSIVGLVATGELFF.

The V gene is TRBV19, the J gene TRBJ2-7, with TRBD2 as a possible D gene (7 bases). CDR3 length equals 14 residues. V was pared by 3 bases and J by 7 bases, with 16 bases between. Germline loops: CDR1 LNHDA, CDR2 SQIVND (reference sequence). CDR3 region: CASSMAGAPREQYF. DNA for the CDR3: TGTGCCAGTAGTATGGCGGGGGCCCCGCGTGAGCAGTACTTC.

This clone was detected only a few times. The rearrangement uses TRBV29-1 and TRBJ1-1, with 8 bases fitting TRBD1. V lost 6 bases and J lost 4; bases outside the gene matches: 7. The CDR3 consists of 13 residues. Germline values: CDR1 SQVTM, CDR2 ANQGSEA. CDR3 in DNA: TGCAGCGTGAGACAGGGGCGGGGCACTGAAGCTTTCTTT. Translation: CSVRQGRGTEAFF.